The rows below give T cell receptor beta chains drawn from one sample of a study of cytomegalovirus exposure and HLA in healthy donors. Some clones are missing from TCRdb's copy, which holds only in-frame ones; the method was immunoSEQ multiplex PCR. The table lists some 120,000 clones, 65% of them singletons, with roughly 10% in the top ten. The source material was PBMCs. These receptors came from a woman in her forties in good health and CMV-seropositive. The conserved cysteine and the conserved F or W are not part of the CDR3 here. Fields, in order: V gene, J gene, CDR3 protein.

TRBV6-5,TRBJ2-2,ASSYNPDAAGELF
TRBV7-3,TRBJ2-1,ASSQNSGEDEQF
TRBV25-1,TRBJ1-6,ASSRVYNSPLH
TRBV28,TRBJ2-7,ASSFRSGLAVYEQY
TRBV11-2,TRBJ2-5,ASTFTSGQETQY
TRBV7-2,TRBJ2-1,ASSLLAGQGTDEQF
TRBV11-2,TRBJ1-2,ASRRTGTTPPANYGYT
TRBV7-2,TRBJ2-5,ASSSRTGTILETQY
TRBV25-1,TRBJ2-2,ASSDPRGRGTGELF
TRBV7-2,TRBJ2-3,ASSTPKRTYTDTQY
TRBV7-8,TRBJ2-4,ASSLTRTDIQY
TRBV11-2,TRBJ2-5,ASSFGTSGSSETQY
TRBV7-9,TRBJ2-1,ASSRSGTRYNEQF
TRBV10-3,TRBJ2-1,AISEEETSQF
TRBV18,TRBJ2-7,ASSPRDRGPGEQY
TRBV7-8,TRBJ2-1,ASSLDRVNEQF
TRBV4-2,TRBJ2-1,ASSQVLRGPLYNEQF
TRBV7-9,TRBJ1-5,ASSSLGENQPQH
TRBV12-5,TRBJ2-2,ASGRAQTGAGELF
TRBV27,TRBJ2-7,ASSLTGLEYLSYEQY
TRBV20-1,TRBJ2-5,SARDLKTQY
TRBV4-3,TRBJ2-1,ASSQKGLANEQF
TRBV7-2,TRBJ2-7,ASSLPTSGGPGSSYEQY
TRBV28,TRBJ2-4,ASSFLHSSGRAFETY
TRBV7-3,TRBJ2-1,ASSPRDRAYNEQF
TRBV28,TRBJ2-3,ASSHRQLSTDTQY
TRBV27,TRBJ1-2,AVRPTGIGYGYT
TRBV6-5,TRBJ2-7,ASSYGSSAYEQY
TRBV7-2,TRBJ2-6,ASSLDSTGANVLT
TRBV7-6,TRBJ2-3,ASSLVGLAGTDTQY
TRBV5-4,TRBJ1-1,ASSLLGGTEAF
TRBV29-1,TRBJ1-5,SVAVGVNQPQH
TRBV7-9,TRBJ2-1,ASSDLGLVNNEQF
TRBV11-3,TRBJ1-3,ASSLTGGNTIY
TRBV7-2,TRBJ2-5,ASSSLGGETQY
TRBV2,TRBJ2-5,ASSSGSETQY
TRBV4-2,TRBJ2-1,ASSQEPGTSGVREQF
TRBV4-3,TRBJ1-2,ASSQGRLWDRGGFAYGYT
TRBV7-2,TRBJ2-7,ASSPPGQKYEQY
TRBV7-9,TRBJ1-3,SSSLDLTGRLLPGNTIY
TRBV19,TRBJ2-1,ASSLLSGNEQF
TRBV6-1,TRBJ1-2,ASSRPASDGYT
TRBV7-8,TRBJ1-1,ASSLAGRAIEAF
TRBV28,TRBJ2-1,ASSLLREEQF
TRBV27,TRBJ2-1,ASSLGLAGEYNEQF
TRBV6-1,TRBJ2-1,ASGGRGGLAGRTGNEQF